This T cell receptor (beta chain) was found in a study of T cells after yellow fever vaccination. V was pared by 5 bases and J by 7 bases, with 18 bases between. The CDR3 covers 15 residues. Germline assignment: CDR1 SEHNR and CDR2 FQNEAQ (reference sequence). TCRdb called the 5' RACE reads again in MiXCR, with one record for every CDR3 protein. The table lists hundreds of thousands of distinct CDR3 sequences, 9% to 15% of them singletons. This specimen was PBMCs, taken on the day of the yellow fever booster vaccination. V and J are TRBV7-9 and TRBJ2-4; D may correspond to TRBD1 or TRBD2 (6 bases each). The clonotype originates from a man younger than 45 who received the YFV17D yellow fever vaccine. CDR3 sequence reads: CASSRRGPQGNIQYF. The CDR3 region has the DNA TGTGCCAGCAGCCGGAGGGGCCCTCAGGGGAACATTCAGTACTTC.